A selection of T cell receptor beta chains follows, all from one sample in a study of T cells in localized non-small cell lung cancer. Sequencing was performed with immunoSEQ multiplex PCR; in TCRdb, only in-frame clones are kept and a portion is missing. This sample has 20,000 to 25,000 clones; 75% to 90% occur once, and the top ten carry about 12%. The source material was PBMCs, sampled before any cancer treatment. These receptors were obtained from a man aged 40 to 70 with stage II squamous cell lung carcinoma. Each CDR3 is given with its conserved first and last residue. The order of the fields is V gene, clone size, J gene, D gene, CDR3 protein, CDR3 DNA. A D gene is named only where the DNA matches it firmly. A row's size may be missing; if present it is once, few, many or a size class.

>TRBV6-5|-|TRBJ2-1|-
CASSLRTQGNEQFF
TGTGCCAGCAGCCTCCGGACGCAAGGAAATGAGCAGTTCTTC
>TRBV5-8|-|TRBJ2-3|-
CASRGWRHRSGADTQYF
TGTGCCAGCAGGGGGTGGCGACACCGTTCTGGTGCAGATACGCAGTATTTT
>TRBV29-1|-|TRBJ1-1|-
CSVRETEAFF
TGCAGCGTTAGGGAAACTGAAGCTTTCTTT
>TRBV5-1|-|TRBJ2-7|TRBD2
CASSSGLAGGSYEQYF
TGCGCCAGCAGCTCAGGACTAGCGGGGGGGTCCTACGAGCAGTACTTC
>TRBV4-2|few|TRBJ2-5|-
CASSQDSQAENSETQYF
TGTGCCAGCAGCCAAGATTCCCAGGCCGAAAACTCAGAGACCCAGTACTTC
>TRBV30|-|TRBJ2-6|TRBD2
CAWSRWSAGRSGANVLTF
TGTGCCTGGAGTCGCTGGTCAGCGGGGCGCTCTGGGGCCAACGTCCTGACTTTC
>TRBV6-5|-|TRBJ2-7|-
CASSYSSGPYEQYF
TGTGCCAGCAGTTACTCCTCGGGTCCCTACGAGCAGTACTTC
>TRBV5-1|-|TRBJ1-2|-
CASSSGGSEIGYTF
TGCGCCAGCAGCTCCGGAGGGTCTGAAATCGGCTACACCTTC
>TRBV7-9|-|TRBJ2-1|TRBD2
CASSLTSGNNEQFF
TGTGCCAGCAGCTTGACTAGCGGGAACAATGAGCAGTTCTTC
>TRBV7-9|-|TRBJ2-1|TRBD2
CASSLDLAGVPEQFF
TGTGCCAGCAGCTTAGACCTAGCGGGAGTACCGGAGCAGTTCTTC
>TRBV16|-|TRBJ2-7|TRBD2
CASSQASGSKEQYF
TGTGCCAGCAGCCAGGCTAGCGGGAGTAAAGAGCAGTACTTC
>TRBV5-1|-|TRBJ2-2|TRBD2
CASSRLAHNTGELFF
TGCGCCAGCAGCCGACTAGCGCATAACACCGGGGAGCTGTTTTTT
>TRBV25-1|-|TRBJ1-2|-
CASSEGAANYGYTF
TGTGCCAGCAGTGAGGGTGCAGCTAACTATGGCTACACCTTC
>TRBV19|-|TRBJ2-5|-
CASRQSGETQYF
TGTGCCAGTAGACAAAGTGGGGAGACCCAGTACTTC
>TRBV4-1|-|TRBJ1-1|-
CASSQGGEAFF
TGCGCCAGCAGCCAGGGGGGCGAAGCTTTCTTT
>TRBV6-1|-|TRBJ2-5|-
CASSVTRQETQYF
TGTGCCAGCAGTGTTACCAGGCAAGAGACCCAGTACTTC
>TRBV6-1|-|TRBJ1-6|-
CASSWTGNSPLHF
TGTGCCAGCAGTTGGACCGGTAATTCACCCCTCCACTTT
>TRBV12-2|-|TRBJ2-7|-
CASRLEPSGGTWGYEQYF
TGTGCAAGTCGCTTAGAGCCCAGCGGGGGAACCTGGGGCTACGAGCAGTACTTC
>TRBV5-6|medium-sized|TRBJ2-7|-
CASSQGGSYEQYF
TGTGCCAGCAGCCAAGGGGGGTCCTACGAGCAGTACTTC
>TRBV7-9|-|TRBJ2-2|-
CASSPSIAAGELFF
TGTGCCAGCAGCCCCTCGATAGCGGCCGGGGAGCTGTTTTTT
>TRBV2|-|TRBJ2-5|TRBD2
CASSEDPAGVLRETQYF
TGTGCCAGCAGTGAAGACCCAGCGGGGGTGCTCCGGGAGACCCAGTACTTC
>TRBV7-9|-|TRBJ1-1|TRBD1
CASSPGQGVPEAFF
TGTGCCAGCAGCCCTGGACAGGGGGTACCTGAAGCTTTCTTT
>TRBV5-1|once|TRBJ1-2|TRBD1
CASSLEGTGNGYTF
TGCGCCAGCAGCTTGGAAGGGACAGGGAATGGCTACACCTTC
>TRBV19|-|TRBJ2-7|-
CASTGDFHEQYF
TGTGCCAGTACCGGAGATTTCCACGAGCAGTACTTC
>TRBV5-6|-|TRBJ2-3|-
CASSSGPTTDTQYF
TGTGCCAGCAGCTCTGGGCCCACCACAGATACGCAGTATTTT
>TRBV7-6|once|TRBJ2-7|TRBD2
CASSSGTKSSYEQYF
TGTGCCAGTTCATCCGGGACTAAGAGCTCCTACGAGCAGTACTTC
>TRBV7-2|-|TRBJ2-1|-
CASSLGISGALYNEQFF
TGTGCCAGCAGCCTAGGGATTTCAGGTGCTCTCTACAATGAGCAGTTCTTC
>TRBV5-4|-|TRBJ2-7|TRBD2
CASKVEAGGPREQYF
TGTGCCAGCAAAGTAGAGGCGGGGGGGCCGAGGGAGCAGTACTTC
>TRBV6-5|-|TRBJ1-1|TRBD1
CASSDRGYGDFF
TGTGCCAGCAGCGACAGGGGATATGGCGATTTCTTT
>TRBV6-6|once|TRBJ2-7|-
CASSHRETASEQYF
TGTGCCAGCAGTCACCGGGAAACGGCTTCTGAGCAGTACTTC
>TRBV19|-|TRBJ1-1|-
CASTVPGVNTEAFF
TGTGCCAGTACTGTCCCAGGGGTGAACACTGAAGCTTTCTTT
>TRBV6-1|few|TRBJ1-1|-
CASSESLTGPSTEAFF
TGTGCCAGCAGTGAAAGTTTAACCGGGCCCTCCACTGAAGCTTTCTTT
>TRBV30|-|TRBJ1-2|TRBD1
CAWRRDRGNYGYTF
TGTGCCTGGAGGCGCGACAGGGGGAACTATGGCTACACCTTC
>TRBV11-3|-|TRBJ2-5|TRBD1
CASSLVGTAQETQYF
TGTGCCAGCAGCTTAGTGGGGACAGCCCAAGAGACCCAGTACTTC
>TRBV20-1|-|TRBJ1-2|-
CSADSNYGYTF
TGCAGTGCCGACTCTAACTATGGCTACACCTTC
>TRBV29-1|-|TRBJ1-2|TRBD1
CSVLPWGQGDYTF
TGCAGCGTCCTCCCCTGGGGACAGGGAGACTACACCTTC
>TRBV27|-|TRBJ2-2|-
CASSLSWNTGELFF
TGTGCCAGCAGTTTATCTTGGAACACCGGGGAGCTGTTTTTT
>TRBV7-8|-|TRBJ1-2|-
CANSLRTERSYGYTF
TGTGCCAACAGCCTTCGGACAGAGAGATCCTATGGCTACACCTTC
>TRBV11-3|once|TRBJ2-1|-
CASSLMAVGAAYNEQFF
TGTGCCAGCAGCTTGATGGCTGTCGGGGCCGCCTACAATGAGCAGTTCTTC
>TRBV7-6|once|TRBJ2-5|-
CASSLGGGETQYF
TGTGCCAGCAGCTTGGGAGGTGGGGAGACCCAGTACTTC
>TRBV4-1|few|TRBJ2-7|-
CASSQESLIQYF
TGCGCCAGCAGCCAAGAAAGTCTAATTCAGTACTTC
>TRBV7-9|-|TRBJ2-7|-
CASSGDINEQYF
TGTGCCAGCAGCGGAGACATCAACGAGCAGTACTTC
>TRBV29-1|-|TRBJ2-7|TRBD2
CSVVTSGYEQYF
TGCAGCGTTGTGACTAGCGGATACGAGCAGTACTTC
>TRBV7-9|-|TRBJ1-1|-
CASSIREAEAFF
TGTGCCAGCAGCATCAGGGAGGCTGAAGCTTTCTTT
>TRBV4-1|-|TRBJ2-3|-
CASNPSGGPSTDTQYF
TGCGCCAGCAACCCGTCCGGTGGGCCTAGCACAGATACGCAGTATTTT
>TRBV7-9|-|TRBJ2-3|-
CATDSVDGTDTQYF
TGTGCCACTGACTCTGTGGACGGCACAGATACGCAGTATTTT
>TRBV4-3|-|TRBJ2-7|-
CASSQGQGSYEQYF
TGCGCCAGCAGCCAAGGGCAGGGGAGCTACGAGCAGTACTTC
>TRBV9|few|TRBJ1-5|-
CASSVDSDQPQHF
TGTGCCAGCAGCGTGGACAGTGATCAGCCCCAGCATTTT
>TRBV5-6|-|TRBJ2-3|TRBD2
CASSLDQRGARGTQYF
TGTGCCAGCAGCTTGGACCAGCGGGGGGCCAGGGGTACGCAGTATTTT
>TRBV19|-|TRBJ2-7|TRBD2
CASSNPGLVEEQYF
TGTGCCAGTAGTAACCCGGGACTAGTGGAGGAGCAGTACTTC
>TRBV7-6|-|TRBJ1-3|TRBD1
CASSLGQLISGNTIYF
TGTGCCAGCAGCTTGGGACAGTTAATCTCTGGAAACACCATATATTTT
>TRBV2|-|TRBJ2-7|TRBD2
CARSPTSVSREQYF
TGTGCCAGGAGCCCGACTAGCGTTTCGCGTGAGCAGTACTTC
>TRBV7-2|-|TRBJ1-3|TRBD1
CASSLASTGGKNTIYF
TGTGCCAGCAGCTTAGCGAGTACAGGGGGGAAGAACACCATATATTTT